This entry lists 10 T cell receptor beta chains sequenced from one sample in a study of blood T cell repertoires in COVID-19. Method: immunoSEQ multiplex PCR; TCRdb's copy keeps in-frame clones and lacks some. The sample shows over 200,000 clones, over 80% of them seen only once. The sample comprised PBMCs or T cells enriched from blood (not recorded which). The receptors shown here come from a young woman who had been exposed to COVID-19.

This rearrangement joins TRBV10-2 to TRBJ2-7; TRBD2 might be the D (5 bases). Germline CDR1 reads WSHSY; CDR2 reads SAAADI. The CDR3 runs to 13 residues. V gave up 3 bases and J gave up 4 bases, with 10 bases separating them. CDR3 protein: CASSDGVGYEQYF. The CDR3, as DNA: TGCGCCAGCAGTGACGGGGTGGGATACGAGCAGTACTTC.

The chain is built from TRBV5-4 and TRBJ2-7, with no clear D. Trimming pared 0 bases from V and 4 bases from J, leaving 5 bases between. CDR3 length equals 12 residues. Germline V gene sequence: CDR1 SGHNT, CDR2 YYREEE (reference sequence). The CDR3 sequence: CASSLGTYEQYF. Written as DNA, the CDR3 is TGTGCCAGCAGCTTGGGTACTTACGAGCAGTACTTC.

The V gene is TRBV7-9, the J gene TRBJ1-3; TRBD1 matches 9 bases. The CDR3 spans 15 residues. V shed 5 bases and J 0 bases; nucleotides not matched to a gene: 2. Germline-derived CDR1 and CDR2 are SEHNR and FQNEAQ (reference sequence). For the CDR3, the DNA is TGTGCCAGCAGCCGACAGGGGGTCTCTGGAAACACCATATATTTT. Its translation is CASSRQGVSGNTIYF.

Remarks on this clone: Additional DNA sequences in this sample encode the identical CDR3. The genes are TRBV3-1 (or the pseudogene TRBV3-2) and TRBJ2-7; D gene ambiguous. Germline V gene sequence: CDR1 LGHDT, CDR2 YNNKEL (reference sequence). Trimming pared 1 base from V and 2 bases from J, leaving 3 bases between. The CDR3 covers 12 residues. The CDR3 sequence: CASSQGAYEQYF. The CDR3 DNA reads as TGTGCCAGCAGCCAAGGAGCCTACGAGCAGTACTTC.

The chain combines TRBV30 with TRBJ1-2; D perhaps matches TRBD1 (6 bases). From germline, CDR1 is GTSNPN and CDR2 SVGIG (reference sequence). V dropped 4 bases and J dropped 0 bases, with 21 bases sitting between them. This CDR3 comprises 17 residues. The CDR3 nucleotides read TGTGCCTGGAAACCACTGGGGGGGCCAAAAACTAACTATGGCTACACCTTC. The encoded protein is CAWKPLGGPKTNYGYTF. Together with reference TRBV30 and TRBJ1-2, the CDR3 gives the full variable domain: SQTIHQWPATLVQPVGSPLSLECTVEGTSNPNLYWYRQAAGRGLQLLFYSVGIGQISSEVPQNLSASRPQDRQFILSSKKLLLSDSGFYLCAWKPLGGPKTNYGYTFGSGTRLTVV.

The rearrangement uses TRBV19 and TRBJ1-4; maybe TRBD1 (6 bases). The germline CDR1 and CDR2 sequences are LNHDA and SQIVND (reference sequence). V lost 7 bases, J lost 5 bases, and 11 bases lay in between. The CDR3 loop spans 13 amino acids. CDR3 sequence: CASMRQGNEKLFF. CDR3 DNA: TGTGCCAGTATGAGGCAGGGGAATGAAAAACTGTTTTTT.

The chain combines TRBV28 with TRBJ2-1, with a weak D call TRBD2 (6 bases). V was shortened by 3 bases and J by 4 bases, with 13 bases between the two germline ends. The CDR3 runs to 15 residues. The germline gives CDR1 MDHEN, CDR2 SYDVKM. The CDR3 here is CASSFFSGTYNEQFF. CDR3 sequence (DNA): TGTGCCAGCAGTTTCTTTAGCGGAACTTACAATGAGCAGTTCTTC.

As for this clone: Other DNA sequences in this specimen translate into the identical CDR3. This sequence joins TRBV9 and TRBJ2-1; maybe TRBD2 (5 bases). Trimming cost V 3 bases and J 0 bases, with 13 bases left between them. Germline V gene lookup returns CDR1 SGDLS and CDR2 YYNGEE. The CDR3 is 16 residues long. The chain's CDR3 is CASSASGSSSYNEQFF. DNA of the CDR3: TGTGCCAGCAGCGCCTCGGGATCGAGCTCCTACAATGAGCAGTTCTTC.

V gene TRBV7-9 combines with J gene TRBJ1-4, with 9 bases lining up with TRBD1. The germline V gene encodes CDR1 SEHNR and CDR2 FQNEAQ (reference sequence). V gave up 5 bases and J gave up 5 bases; unmatched junction bases: 3. The CDR3 totals 14 residues. The CDR3 loop is CASSRDRANEKLFF. DNA for the CDR3: TGTGCCAGCAGCCGGGACAGGGCAAATGAAAAACTGTTTTTT.

The rearrangement joins TRBV28 to TRBJ2-3, with D tentatively TRBD1 (6 bases). The CDR3 is 15 residues long. CDR1 and CDR2 (germline): MDHEN, SYDVKM. Trimming shortened V by 6 bases and J by 0 bases, and 13 bases separated the two germline ends. Here the CDR3 reads CASSPSTGSTDTQYF. In DNA, the CDR3 is TGTGCCAGCAGCCCATCCACAGGGAGCACAGATACGCAGTATTTT.